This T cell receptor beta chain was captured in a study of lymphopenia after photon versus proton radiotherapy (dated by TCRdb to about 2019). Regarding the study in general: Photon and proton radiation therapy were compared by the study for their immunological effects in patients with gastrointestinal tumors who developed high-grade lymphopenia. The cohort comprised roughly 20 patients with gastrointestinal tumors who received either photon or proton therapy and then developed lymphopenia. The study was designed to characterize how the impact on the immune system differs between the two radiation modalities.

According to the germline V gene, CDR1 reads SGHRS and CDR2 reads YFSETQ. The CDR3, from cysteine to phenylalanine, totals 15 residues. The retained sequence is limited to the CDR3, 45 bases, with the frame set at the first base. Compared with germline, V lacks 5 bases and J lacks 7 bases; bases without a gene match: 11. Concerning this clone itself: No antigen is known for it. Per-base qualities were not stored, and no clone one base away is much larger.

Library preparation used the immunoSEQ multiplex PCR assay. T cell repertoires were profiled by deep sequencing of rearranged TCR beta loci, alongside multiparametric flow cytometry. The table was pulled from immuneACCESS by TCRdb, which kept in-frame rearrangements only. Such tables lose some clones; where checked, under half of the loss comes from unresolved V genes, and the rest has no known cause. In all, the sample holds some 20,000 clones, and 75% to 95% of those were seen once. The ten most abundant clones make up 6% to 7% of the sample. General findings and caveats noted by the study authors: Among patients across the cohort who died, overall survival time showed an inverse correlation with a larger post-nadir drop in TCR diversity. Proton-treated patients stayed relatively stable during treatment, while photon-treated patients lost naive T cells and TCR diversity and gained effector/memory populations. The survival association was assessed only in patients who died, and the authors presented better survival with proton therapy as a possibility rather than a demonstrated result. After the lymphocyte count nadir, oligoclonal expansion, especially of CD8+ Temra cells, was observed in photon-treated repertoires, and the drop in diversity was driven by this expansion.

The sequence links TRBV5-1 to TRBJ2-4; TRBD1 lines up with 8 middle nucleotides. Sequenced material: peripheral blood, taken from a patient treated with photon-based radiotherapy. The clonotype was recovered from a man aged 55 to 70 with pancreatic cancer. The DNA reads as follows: TGCGCCAGCAGTTCTAGGACAGGGTATGGGAACATTCAGTACTTC. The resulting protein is CASSSRTGYGNIQYF.